The 3 T cell receptor beta chains presented below share a single source sample, sequenced in a study of blood T cell repertoires in COVID-19. Data came from immunoSEQ multiplex PCR; TCRdb stores just in-frame clones and leaves some out. The sample yields about 160,000 clones, approximately 88% seen once. Material: peripheral blood. The receptors shown here come from an elderly woman with active or convalescent COVID-19.

V and J are TRBV9 and TRBJ1-1, with D possibly matching TRBD1 (6 bases). In germline, CDR1 is SGDLS, CDR2 YYNGEE. The length of the CDR3 is 14 residues. V was clipped by 0 bases and J by 10 bases, with 16 bases between them. The CDR3 DNA is TGTGCCAGCAGCGTAGTCGTGGGCACAGGGACAGCTTTCTTT. This gives the protein CASSVVVGTGTAFF.

The chain has TRBV5-1 and TRBJ1-4; the match to TRBD1 covers 7 bases. Germline CDR1 SGHRS, CDR2 YFSETQ. The junction had 7 bases not matched to a gene; V was cut back by 0 bases and J by 5 bases. The CDR3 contains 16 residues. This chain's CDR3 is CASSLATGAVNEKLFF. DNA of the CDR3: TGCGCCAGCAGCTTGGCCACAGGGGCGGTAAATGAAAAACTGTTTTTT.

This chain connects TRBV7-2 to TRBJ1-3; 9 nucleotides align to TRBD1. The CDR3 is made up of 14 amino acids. Per germline, CDR1 SGHTA and CDR2 FQGNSA. Trimming took 1 base from V and 7 from J; bases not matched to a gene: 2. The CDR3 spells CASSLVGQGNTIYF. The DNA for the CDR3 is TGTGCCAGCAGCTTAGTAGGACAGGGGAACACCATATATTTT.